These 30 T cell receptor beta chains originate from one sample sequenced in a study of T cell responses to AZD1222 COVID-19 vaccine. Profiled with immunoSEQ multiplex PCR; TCRdb holds only in-frame clones, not every one. The table has some 140,000 clones, approximately 92% seen once. The sequencing used peripheral blood, collected 28 days after the second AZD1222 dose. The receptors stem from an adult who received the AZD1222 COVID-19 vaccine.

The chain carries TRBV12-5 and TRBJ1-3; 9 bases align to TRBD1. This CDR3 is 16 amino acids long. Losses at the gene ends were 3 bases for V and 1 base for J; bases not matched to a gene: 4. CDR1 and CDR2 (germline): LGHNT, FRNRAP. As DNA, the CDR3 is TGTGCTAGTGGTTTCTGGACAGGGGATTCTGGAAACACCATATATTTT. It yields the protein CASGFWTGDSGNTIYF.

The chain carries TRBV12-3 or TRBV12-4 and TRBJ1-1; D is unclear. V dropped 6 bases and J dropped 0 bases, with 8 bases sitting between them. The CDR3 sequence is 13 residues long. CDR3 region: CASSLVVNTEAFF. CDR3 nucleotides: TGTGCCAGCAGCCTGGTGGTGAACACTGAAGCTTTCTTT.

V gene TRBV6-6 combines with J gene TRBJ2-5, with TRBD2 matching over 7 bases. The CDR3 has 15 residues. The ends lost 0 bases at V and 5 bases at J; junction bases unmatched: 6. Per germline, CDR1 MNHNY and CDR2 SVGAGI (reference sequence). The DNA of the CDR3 is TGTGCCAGCAGTTACTCTGGACTAGTAATCGAGACCCAGTACTTC. Translation: CASSYSGLVIETQYF.

V usage is TRBV4-1 and J usage is TRBJ1-1; no clear D. The CDR3 has 13 residues. The ends were cut back, 0 bases at V and 7 bases at J, with 9 bases in the middle. Germline V lookup: CDR1 MGHRA, CDR2 YSYEKL. The CDR3 DNA reads as TGCGCCAGCAGCCAAGAAAGGGAGAGTGAAGCTTTCTTT. Translation: CASSQERESEAFF.

V and J are TRBV27 and TRBJ1-6; maybe TRBD1 (6 bases). Trimming removed 8 bases at V and 6 bases at J, with 14 bases between. Per germline, CDR1 MNHEY and CDR2 SMNVEV (reference sequence). The CDR3 loop spans 14 amino acids. The CDR3, as DNA: TGTGCCAGCCGGTGGGGGCAGGGTAATTCACCCCTCCACTTT. It codes for CASRWGQGNSPLHF.

V is TRBV27 and J is TRBJ1-5; 10 bases map to TRBD1. Germline loops: CDR1 MNHEY, CDR2 SMNVEV (reference sequence). This CDR3 contains 14 residues. V trimming: 2 bases; J trimming: 10 bases; junction bases outside the gene matches: 5. The CDR3 nucleotides are TGTGCCAGCAGTTTAAGACAGGGGGCGATTCCCCAGCATTTT. Encoded protein: CASSLRQGAIPQHF.

As regards this clone: One end of the junction does not line up with germline, which may come from a read error. The chain recombines TRBV2 with TRBJ2-3; 11 bases fit TRBD1. Germline V gives CDR1 SNHLY, CDR2 FYNNEI. This CDR3 contains 13 residues. CDR3 in DNA: TGTGCCAGCAGCCGAACCGGGACAGGGGGTAAGGATTTT. Its protein product is CASSRTGTGGKDF.

The chain uses TRBV2 and TRBJ2-7; the D is unclear. With 1 base removed from V and 2 bases from J, the gap between germline ends came to 9 bases. The CDR3 covers 14 residues. In germline, CDR1 is SNHLY, CDR2 FYNNEI. The CDR3 nucleotides read TGTGCCAGCAGTGAAGGCCTGACCACCTACGAGCAGTACTTC. Its translation: CASSEGLTTYEQYF.

J is TRBJ2-7 and V is TRBV10-3; a possible D gene is TRBD1 (5 bases). This CDR3 has 12 amino acids. V lost 11 bases to trimming and J lost 0 bases, with 11 bases between them. Germline V gene lookup returns CDR1 ENHRY and CDR2 SYGVKD. CDR3 protein: CAVTGSSYEQYF. The CDR3 region has the DNA TGTGCCGTTACAGGTTCCTCCTACGAGCAGTACTTC.

This chain uses TRBV7-9 with TRBJ2-7; 9 nucleotides align to TRBD1. Germline V gives CDR1 SEHNR, CDR2 FQNEAQ (reference sequence). Losses at the gene ends were 7 bases for V and 3 bases for J; bases not matched to a gene: 7. The CDR3 is 14 amino acids. The CDR3: CASIPTGGHYEQYF. The CDR3 nucleotides read TGTGCCAGCATCCCGACAGGGGGGCACTACGAGCAGTACTTC. Full variable domain (outside the CDR3, taken from reference TRBV7-9 and TRBJ2-7): DTGVSQNPRHKITKRGQNVTFRCDPISEHNRLYWYRQTLGQGPEFLTYFQNEAQLEKSRLLSDRFSAERPKGSFSTLEIQRTEQGDSAMYLCASIPTGGHYEQYFGPGTRLTVT.

This chain joins TRBV11-2 and TRBJ2-7, with unresolved D. Germline V gene sequence: CDR1 SGHAT, CDR2 FQNNGV. The CDR3 covers 12 residues. V was shortened by 5 bases and J by 6 bases, with 11 bases between the two germline ends. CDR3 nucleotides: TGTGCCAGCAGCCCGTCGGTAGGCGAGCAGTACTTC. Amino acid sequence: CASSPSVGEQYF.

Only a few counts were recorded for this clone. The V and J genes are TRBV2 and TRBJ2-7; D gene unclear. Trimming removed 3 bases from V and 4 bases from J, with 10 bases in between. The germline V gene has CDR1 SNHLY and CDR2 FYNNEI. This CDR3 comprises 13 residues. In DNA form, the CDR3 reads TGTGCCAGCAGTGACTACTCCGTGTACGAGCAGTACTTC. Its protein is CASSDYSVYEQYF.

This clone was seen a single time. The genes are TRBV5-1 and TRBJ2-1; D not certain. The CDR3 loop spans 11 amino acids. The V and J ends lost 5 bases and 5 bases respectively, with 5 bases between them. In germline, CDR1 is SGHRS, CDR2 YFSETQ. Here the CDR3 reads CASSLHNEQFF. As DNA, the CDR3 is TGCGCCAGCAGTCTCCACAATGAGCAGTTCTTC.

V usage is TRBV7-9 and J usage is TRBJ1-1, with 8 bases that match TRBD1. The germline CDR1 and CDR2 sequences are SEHNR and FQNEAQ (reference sequence). The J segment lost 10 bases and the V segment lost 5 bases, leaving 9 bases of the junction unmatched. The CDR3 length is 13 residues. The CDR3 loop is CASSTLNQGAAFF. As DNA, the CDR3 is TGTGCCAGCAGCACCTTGAATCAGGGGGCAGCTTTCTTT.

The rearrangement links TRBV2 to TRBJ1-5; 8 positions agree with TRBD1. Trimming took 8 bases from V and 7 from J; bases not matched to a gene: 10. Per germline, CDR1 SNHLY and CDR2 FYNNEI. This CDR3 is 14 amino acids long. CDR3 in amino acids: CASSGTGGLQPQHF. The DNA for the CDR3 is TGTGCCAGCTCCGGGACAGGAGGGTTGCAGCCCCAGCATTTT.

The chain links TRBV7-2 to TRBJ1-2, with 7 bases aligning to TRBD1. The CDR3 spans 12 residues. From germline, CDR1 is SGHTA and CDR2 FQGNSA. V shed 4 bases, J shed 8 bases, and the junction held 4 bases outside the gene matches. The CDR3 coding sequence is TGTGCCAGCAGCTCGACAGGGAACGGCTACACCTTC. It specifies CASSSTGNGYTF.

The chain recombines TRBV6-5 with TRBJ1-2; D unresolved. This CDR3 region has 15 residues. CDR1 and CDR2 (germline): MNHEY, SVGAGI. The V end was cut by 6 bases, the J end by 4 bases, with 18 bases between. The CDR3 region has the DNA TGTGCCAGCAGCCGGGAGGTCAATTGGCCCTATGGCTACACCTTC. Its translation is CASSREVNWPYGYTF.

Notes on this clone: The junction departs from the called germline gene at one end, perhaps through a read error. The J gene is TRBJ1-2, the V gene TRBV7-2, with TRBD1 matching over 8 bases. CDR1 and CDR2 from the germline V gene are SGHTA and FQGNSA. The CDR3 runs 13 residues. As DNA, the CDR3 is TGTGCCAGCAGGTTAGGACAGGGATCAGGCTACACCTTC. This encodes CASRLGQGSGYTF.

The CDR3 loop reads CASSPHPGGRGEAFF. In DNA form, the CDR3 reads TGCGCCAGCAGCCCTCACCCAGGGGGCAGGGGTGAAGCTTTCTTT. The rearrangement joins TRBV4-1 to TRBJ1-1, with 8 bases matching TRBD1. Germline CDR1 reads MGHRA; CDR2 reads YSYEKL. The length of the CDR3 is 15 residues. The V gene end was trimmed by 4 bases and the J gene end by 7 bases; junction bases not matched to a gene: 11.

This sequence joins TRBV6-5 and TRBJ1-3, with TRBD1 matching 7 bases. Germline V lookup: CDR1 MNHEY, CDR2 SVGAGI. This CDR3 spans 12 amino acids. Trimming took 8 bases from V and 7 from J; bases not matched to a gene: 5. CDR3 sequence: CASSTGTNTIYF. The CDR3 DNA sequence: TGTGCCAGCTCGACAGGGACCAACACCATATATTTT.

The V call is TRBV6-6, the J call TRBJ2-3; 9 bases align to TRBD1. The CDR3 covers 15 residues. V shed 6 bases, J shed 5 bases, and the junction held 9 bases outside the gene matches. Germline CDR1 and CDR2: MNHNY and SVGAGI (reference sequence). The CDR3 is CASSWGQGIVDTQYF. CDR3 sequence (DNA): TGTGCCAGCAGCTGGGGACAGGGCATAGTAGATACGCAGTATTTT.

This chain connects TRBV19 to TRBJ2-2; 12 bases agree with TRBD2. Looked up from germline, CDR1 is LNHDA and CDR2 is SQIVND (reference sequence). The CDR3 runs to 13 residues. V lost 10 bases and J lost 5; bases outside the gene matches: 2. The DNA of the CDR3 is TGTGCCACCGGACTAGCGGGGACCGGGGAGCTGTTTTTT. Amino acid sequence: CATGLAGTGELFF.

The chain employs TRBV28 and TRBJ1-2, with a possible D match to TRBD1 (5 bases). This CDR3 contains 17 residues. The V end was cut by 3 bases, the J end by 2 bases, with 19 bases between. CDR1 is MDHEN and CDR2 is SYDVKM in the germline V gene. This chain's CDR3 is CASSFGGTAMMNYGYTF. CDR3 sequence (DNA): TGTGCCAGCAGTTTTGGGGGGACGGCTATGATGAACTATGGCTACACCTTC.

Here the CDR3 reads CASGGYSTGTPLEEQFF. The CDR3 DNA is TGTGCCAGTGGGGGGTATAGCACGGGCACACCCTTAGAAGAGCAGTTCTTC. This chain connects TRBV2 to TRBJ2-1; D might be TRBD2 (6 bases). Between the trimmed V and J ends, which lost 9 bases and 10 bases, there was a span of 31 bases. CDR3 length equals 17 residues. Germline CDR1 and CDR2: SNHLY and FYNNEI.

The chain combines TRBV27 with TRBJ1-1; D is unclear. Trimming stripped 0 bases from V and 7 bases from J, with 9 bases between. Germline CDR1 reads MNHEY; CDR2 reads SMNVEV (reference sequence). The CDR3 runs to 13 residues. This chain's CDR3 is CASSLSISIEAFF. CDR3 nucleotides: TGTGCCAGCAGTTTATCGATCTCAATTGAAGCTTTCTTT.

V is TRBV19 and J is TRBJ2-7, with D possibly being TRBD1 (6 bases). V lost 4 bases and J 0 bases, leaving 10 bases between the germline ends. CDR1 is LNHDA and CDR2 is SQIVND in the germline V gene (reference sequence). The CDR3 length is 14 residues. The CDR3 region is CASSTQGTSYEQYF. CDR3 coding DNA: TGTGCCAGTAGTACCCAGGGGACCTCCTACGAGCAGTACTTC.

The chain recombines TRBV20-1 with TRBJ2-7; D uncertain. The V and J ends lost 3 bases and 0 bases respectively, with 12 bases between them. Germline-derived CDR1 and CDR2 are DFQATT and SNEGSKA (reference sequence). The length of the CDR3 is 14 residues. The CDR3 reads CSASIDGGSYEQYF. CDR3 nucleotides: TGCAGTGCTAGTATTGATGGCGGCTCCTACGAGCAGTACTTC.

Sample share makes this clone medium-sized. V and J are TRBV3-1 (or the pseudogene TRBV3-2) and TRBJ2-2; D uncertain. CDR3 length equals 16 residues. The V gene's germline CDR1 is LGHDT and CDR2 YNNKEL (reference sequence). V lost 1 base, J lost 5 bases, and 14 bases lay in between. This CDR3 reads CASSQVSQVLTGELFF. The DNA of the CDR3 is TGTGCCAGCAGCCAAGTGTCCCAGGTCCTAACCGGGGAGCTGTTTTTT.

On this clone: At one end, the junction sequence differs from germline, possibly due to a read error. The chain recombines TRBV29-1 with TRBJ1-1, with TRBD1 identical over 9 bases. The germline gives CDR1 SQVTM, CDR2 ANQGSEA. This CDR3 is built from 14 residues. The CDR3 protein is CSFLRQGGNAEAFF. CDR3 sequence (DNA): TGCAGCTTCCTAAGACAGGGGGGGAACGCTGAAGCTTTCTTT. Variable domain in full (rest from reference TRBV29-1 and TRBJ1-1): SAVISQKPSRDICQRGTSLTIQCQVDSQVTMMFWYRQQPGQSLTLIATANQGSEATYESGFVIDKFPISRPNLTFSTLTVSNMSPEDSSIYLCSFLRQGGNAEAFFGQGTRLTVV.

This clone appeared once. The chain has TRBV5-4 and TRBJ2-6; a weak D match, TRBD2 (7 bases). Germline V gene data show CDR1 as SGHNT and CDR2 as YYREEE (reference sequence). The CDR3 length is 16 residues. The germline V and J ends were trimmed by 4 bases and 4 bases, with 15 bases remaining between them. DNA for the CDR3: TGTGCCAGCAGCCCCGGGGGGCGGACGGGGGCCAACGTCCTGACTTTC. Protein: CASSPGGRTGANVLTF.